The 8 T cell receptor beta chains presented below share a single source sample, sequenced in a study of control samples from healthy donors and cancer patients. Clones were sequenced by immunoSEQ multiplex PCR, and TCRdb holds only the in-frame ones, with some missing. The sample includes about 160,000 clones, about 90% of them seen just once. Sequencing was performed on blood. These receptors came from a man aged 25-45 years in good health.

The chain couples TRBV5-1 to TRBJ2-2; D not certain. The CDR3 contains 14 residues. Trimming left V 8 bases short and J 2 bases short, with 13 bases between. The germline V gene has CDR1 SGHRS and CDR2 YFSETQ. The CDR3 nucleotides are TGCGCCAGTAATATTAAGACAAACACCGGGGAGCTGTTTTTT. Protein sequence: CASNIKTNTGELFF. Full variable domain (rest looked up from reference TRBV5-1 and TRBJ2-2): KAGVTQTPRYLIKTRGQQVTLSCSPISGHRSVSWYQQTPGQGLQFLFEYFSETQRNKGNFPGRFSGRQFSNSRSEMNVSTLELGDSALYLCASNIKTNTGELFFGEGSRLTVL.

This clone was picked up one time. The chain combines TRBV6-5 with TRBJ2-7; D gene ambiguous. The germline V and J ends were trimmed by 6 bases and 0 bases, with 12 bases remaining between them. Germline values: CDR1 MNHEY, CDR2 SVGAGI. This CDR3 comprises 14 residues. The CDR3 DNA is TGTGCCAGCAGCCCGACACTTCTCTCCTACGAGCAGTACTTC. Protein product: CASSPTLLSYEQYF.

Only a few counts were recorded for this clone. The CDR3 here is CSARWGEGQYF. Here the CDR3 DNA reads TGCAGTGCTAGATGGGGTGAAGGGCAGTATTTT. The V gene is TRBV20-1, the J gene TRBJ2-3; D is unclear. CDR1 and CDR2 from the germline V gene are DFQATT and SNEGSKA (reference sequence). This CDR3 has 11 residues. V gave up 2 bases and J gave up 11 bases, with 11 bases separating them.

V is TRBV4-1 and J is TRBJ2-5; either TRBD1 or TRBD2 may supply D (5 bases each). CDR1 MGHRA and CDR2 YSYEKL come from the germline V gene. The CDR3 extends over 17 amino acids. Trimming took off 0 bases at V and 5 bases at J, with 19 bases between the two ends. The CDR3 loop reads CASSQDERAGWRETQYF. The CDR3, as DNA: TGCGCCAGCAGCCAAGATGAAAGGGCAGGGTGGAGGGAGACCCAGTACTTC.

This clone is a singleton in its sample. V usage is TRBV28 and J usage is TRBJ2-7, with D hard to call. The CDR3 has 16 amino acids. Trimming took off 4 bases at V and 2 bases at J, with 18 bases between the two ends. The germline V gene has CDR1 MDHEN and CDR2 SYDVKM. For the CDR3, the DNA is TGTGCCAGCAGTTCTCCCGGAACACCCAGCCCCTACGAGCAGTACTTC. This codes for CASSSPGTPSPYEQYF.

This clone has a single count. This sequence joins TRBV30 and TRBJ2-4, with 13 bases matching TRBD2. After removal of 1 base from V and 1 base from J, the junction contained 7 bases not matched to a gene. This CDR3 comprises 18 residues. Germline V gene data show CDR1 as GTSNPN and CDR2 as SVGIG (reference sequence). The CDR3 spells CAWSETSGRAEAKNIQYF. CDR3 bases: TGTGCCTGGAGTGAAACTAGCGGGAGGGCCGAGGCCAAAAACATTCAGTACTTC.

As for this clone: Distinct nucleotide sequences in the sample also encode this CDR3. The chain has TRBV29-1 and TRBJ2-1; D gene uncertain. Trimming shortened V by 3 bases and J by 3 bases, and 3 bases separated the two germline ends. Germline V gene data show CDR1 as SQVTM and CDR2 as ANQGSEA. The CDR3 length is 11 residues. CDR3 sequence reads: CSVEIYNEQFF. The CDR3 coding sequence is TGCAGCGTTGAGATCTACAATGAGCAGTTCTTC.

The chain has TRBV25-1 and TRBJ1-3; a weak D match, TRBD1 (5 bases). This CDR3 has 15 residues. V lost 5 bases, J lost 5 bases, and 16 bases lay in between. Germline loops: CDR1 MGHDK, CDR2 SYGVNS. In DNA, the CDR3 is TGTGCCAGCAGTTCCTACCAGGGACGGAGAAACACCATATATTTT. Translated, it gives CASSSYQGRRNTIYF.